This T cell receptor beta chain was sequenced during a study of blood T cells in healthy people across ages. General observations from the study: Roughly linearly, TCR beta diversity per million T cells fell as age increased. The percentage of naive T cells correlated strongly with TCR beta diversity.

This clonotype was recorded a few times. The antigen is not known. For the second PCR, which ran for 7 to 11 cycles, a sample-barcoded 5' primer and a J-beta primer mix were used. Every cDNA molecule bore a tag from a template-switch adaptor containing 12 random nucleotides. TCRdb redid the calling of the 5' RACE reads with MiXCR, one entry per CDR3 protein. The repertoire holds around 1.7 million distinct CDR3 sequences, with roughly 27% as singletons. The extraction recovered at least 5 micrograms of total RNA per sample. Trimming removed 6 bases from V and 7 bases from J; junction bases left unmatched: 4. In germline, CDR1 is DFQATT, CDR2 SNEGSKA (reference sequence). This CDR3 region has 13 residues.

The sequencing sample was made of blood. The sequence was collected from a woman aged 25 to 39 in good health. The chain joins TRBV20-1 to TRBJ2-4; 12 nucleotides match TRBD2. CDR3 region: CSASTSGGNIQYF. The CDR3 DNA is TGCAGTGCCTCGACTAGCGGGGGTAACATTCAGTACTTC.